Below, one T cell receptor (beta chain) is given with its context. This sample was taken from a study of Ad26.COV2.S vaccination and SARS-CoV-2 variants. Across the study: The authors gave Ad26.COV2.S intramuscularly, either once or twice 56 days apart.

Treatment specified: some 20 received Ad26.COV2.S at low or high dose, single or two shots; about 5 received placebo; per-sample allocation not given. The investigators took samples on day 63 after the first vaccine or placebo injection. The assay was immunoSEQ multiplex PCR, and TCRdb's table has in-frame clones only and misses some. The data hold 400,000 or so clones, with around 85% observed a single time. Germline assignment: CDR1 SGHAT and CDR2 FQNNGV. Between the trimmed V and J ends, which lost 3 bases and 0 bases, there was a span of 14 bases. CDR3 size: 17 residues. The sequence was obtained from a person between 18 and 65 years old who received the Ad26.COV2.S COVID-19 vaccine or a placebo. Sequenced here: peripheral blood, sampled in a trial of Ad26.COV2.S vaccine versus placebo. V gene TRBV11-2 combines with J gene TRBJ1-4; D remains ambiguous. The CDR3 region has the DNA TGTGCCAGCAGCTTTAACTGGGAATCCGCAACTAATGAAAAACTGTTTTTT. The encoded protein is CASSFNWESATNEKLFF. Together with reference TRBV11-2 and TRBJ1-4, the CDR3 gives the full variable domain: EAGVAQSPRYKIIEKRQSVAFWCNPISGHATLYWYQQILGQGPKLLIQFQNNGVVDDSQLPKDRFSAERLKGVDSTLKIQPAKLEDSAVYLCASSFNWESATNEKLFFGSGTQLSVL.